What follows are 10 T cell receptor beta chains derived from one specimen sequenced in a study of shared clonotypes between healthy human individuals. Generated by immunoSEQ multiplex PCR, the TCRdb table keeps only in-frame clones and is missing some. The table shows 600,000 to 750,000 clones, with over 55% occurring only once. The specimen was memory CD4+ T cells sorted from blood. Subset here: CD45RA-negative fraction. These TCRs come from a woman aged 30 to 39 in good health.

This clone was counted only a few times. This rearrangement joins TRBV7-9 to TRBJ1-1; D remains ambiguous. Trimming removed 4 bases from V and 3 bases from J, with 12 bases in between. The CDR3 length is 14 residues. Germline V gene sequence: CDR1 SEHNR, CDR2 FQNEAQ (reference sequence). CDR3 sequence reads: CASSSTVLYTEAFF. For the CDR3, the DNA is TGTGCCAGCAGCTCCACGGTCCTATACACTGAAGCTTTCTTT.

Note on this clone: The same CDR3 arises from other DNA sequences in this sample as well. The chain employs TRBV7-2 and TRBJ1-5; no reliable D call. Germline V gene data show CDR1 as SGHTA and CDR2 as FQGNSA. This CDR3 is 15 amino acids long. Trimming pared 1 base from V and 0 bases from J, leaving 7 bases between. The CDR3 spells CASSLGGYSNQPQHF. CDR3 nucleotide sequence: TGTGCCAGCAGCTTAGGCGGTTATAGCAATCAGCCCCAGCATTTT.

J is TRBJ2-3 and V is TRBV5-6, with unresolved D. The CDR3 is 15 amino acids. Trimming removed 0 bases from V and 2 bases from J, with 10 bases in between. Germline V gives CDR1 SGHDT, CDR2 YYEEEE. CDR3 DNA: TGTGCCAGCAGCTTGGGCCTGAAAGACACAGATACGCAGTATTTT. This gives the protein CASSLGLKDTDTQYF.

This sequence joins TRBV5-1 and TRBJ2-7; 8 nucleotides match TRBD2. Germline trimming cut 0 bases from V and 3 bases from J; bases unmatched to any gene: 5. The CDR3 contains 15 residues. From germline, CDR1 is SGHRS and CDR2 YFSETQ. The CDR3, as DNA: TGCGCCAGCAGCTTGGAAGCGGGAGCTGTCTACGAGCAGTACTTC. It yields the protein CASSLEAGAVYEQYF.

The V gene is TRBV5-6, the J gene TRBJ2-1; D not certain. V lost 4 bases, J lost 4 bases, and 9 bases lay in between. The CDR3 runs 13 residues. Germline V gene data show CDR1 as SGHDT and CDR2 as YYEEEE. The CDR3 DNA follows: TGTGCCAGCAGCGGTCCTTCTTACAATGAGCAGTTCTTC. This sequence encodes CASSGPSYNEQFF. Full variable domain (rest looked up from reference TRBV5-6 and TRBJ2-1): DAGVTQSPTHLIKTRGQQVTLRCSPKSGHDTVSWYQQALGQGPQFIFQYYEEEERQRGNFPDRFSGHQFPNYSSELNVNALLLGDSALYLCASSGPSYNEQFFGPGTRLTVL.

This chain links TRBV2 with TRBJ1-2, with TRBD1 identical over 10 bases. The V and J ends lost 6 bases and 8 bases, in that order; junction bases with no gene match: 3. There are 12 residues in the CDR3. Germline V gives CDR1 SNHLY, CDR2 FYNNEI. The CDR3 is CASSRDRGGYTF. The CDR3 DNA reads TGTGCCAGCAGCAGGGACAGGGGAGGCTACACCTTC.

This chain connects TRBV18 to TRBJ2-1, with 11 bases matching TRBD2. CDR1 and CDR2 (germline): KGHSH, LQKENI. The CDR3 runs 17 residues. V shed 3 bases, J shed 4 bases, and the junction held 8 bases outside the gene matches. In DNA, the CDR3 is TGTGCCAGCTCACCGCAAGCTAGCGGGGGGACTTACAATGAGCAGTTCTTC. Translating it yields CASSPQASGGTYNEQFF.

In nucleotides, the CDR3 is TGTGCCTGGAGTGTACAGGGCACAGATACGCAGTATTTT. Translated, it gives CAWSVQGTDTQYF. V is TRBV30 and J is TRBJ2-3; a possible D gene is TRBD1 (5 bases). This CDR3 is built from 13 residues. Germline V lookup: CDR1 GTSNPN, CDR2 SVGIG (reference sequence). V was pared by 0 bases and J by 1 base, with 5 bases between.

There are a few counts of this clone. The chain couples TRBV7-6 to TRBJ2-3; D gene uncertain. The CDR3 has 15 residues. Germline V gives CDR1 SGHVS, CDR2 FNYEAQ. V lost 0 bases and J 0 bases, leaving 7 bases between the germline ends. This CDR3 is CASSLAQLSTDTQYF. The CDR3 DNA is TGTGCCAGCAGCTTAGCGCAACTAAGCACAGATACGCAGTATTTT.

This chain joins TRBV27 and TRBJ1-5; no reliable D call. V was pared by 3 bases and J by 0 bases, with 9 bases between. The germline gives CDR1 MNHEY, CDR2 SMNVEV (reference sequence). The length of the CDR3 is 15 residues. The CDR3 region has the DNA TGTGCCAGCAGTTTGGTTTTCAGTAGCAATCAGCCCCAGCATTTT. It specifies CASSLVFSSNQPQHF.